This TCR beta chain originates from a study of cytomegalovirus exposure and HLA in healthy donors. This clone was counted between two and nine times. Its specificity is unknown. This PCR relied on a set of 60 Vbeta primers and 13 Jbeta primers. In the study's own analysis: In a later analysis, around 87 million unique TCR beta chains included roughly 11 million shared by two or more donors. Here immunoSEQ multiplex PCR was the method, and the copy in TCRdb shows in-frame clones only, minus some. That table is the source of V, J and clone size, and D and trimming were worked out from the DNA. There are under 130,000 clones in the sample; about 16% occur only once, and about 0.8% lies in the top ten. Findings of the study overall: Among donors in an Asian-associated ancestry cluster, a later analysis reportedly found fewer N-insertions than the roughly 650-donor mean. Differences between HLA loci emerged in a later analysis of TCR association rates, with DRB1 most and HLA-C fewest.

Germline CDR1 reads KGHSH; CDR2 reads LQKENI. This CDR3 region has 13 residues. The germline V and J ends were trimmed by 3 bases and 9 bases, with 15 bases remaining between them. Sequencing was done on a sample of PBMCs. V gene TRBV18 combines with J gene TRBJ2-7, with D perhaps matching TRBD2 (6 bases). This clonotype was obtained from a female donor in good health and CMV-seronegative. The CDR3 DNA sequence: TGTGCCAGCTCACCGGCGGGACTGGGAGGGCAGTACTTC. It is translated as CASSPAGLGGQYF.